Listed here is a single T cell receptor beta chain. Its specificity is unknown. The data originate from a study of cytomegalovirus exposure and HLA in healthy donors. The germline V gene has CDR1 MDHEN and CDR2 SYDVKM. The CDR3 is 15 residues long. V lost 11 bases to trimming and J lost 6 bases; unmatched junction nucleotides: 13. Vbeta (60) and Jbeta (13) primers were used in the PCR. In the original analysis: Roughly 10 million shared chains were among around 80 million unique TCR beta chains counted in a later analysis. Sequencing was performed with immunoSEQ multiplex PCR; in TCRdb, only in-frame clones are kept and a portion is missing. The V and J calls and clone size are taken from that table; D and trimming were inferred from the DNA. Here the sample spans hundreds of thousands of clones, 75% to 80% being singletons. The study's findings and limits: Further analysis was carried out later, and it showed several of the most significant clusters appearing linked to common viral pathogens.

The receptor's source is a young man in good health and CMV-seronegative. The sample comprised PBMCs. This sequence joins TRBV28 and TRBJ1-5; 10 bases match TRBD1. CDR3 nucleotide sequence: TGTGCCGGATCCTCCCAGACAGGGGGCGGTCAGCCCCAGCATTTT. This gives the protein CAGSSQTGGGQPQHF.